This T cell receptor (beta chain) was sequenced during a study of blood T cell repertoires in COVID-19. Looking at the study overall: There were acute and convalescent COVID-19 samples, and they came from the United States, Italy and Spain. The cDNA or gDNA used as material had been derived from T cells, B-cell-depleted T cells, or PBMCs.

Per the study methods: Nucleated cell counts were estimated from reference gene primer amplification. Produced via immunoSEQ multiplex PCR; TCRdb's table is partial and in-frame only. Clone size and the V and J calls come from that table; the DNA yielded D and trimming. The table lists 30,000 to 50,000 clones, about 82% of them singletons. CDR1 and CDR2 (germline): LNHDA, SQIVND (reference sequence). The V and J ends lost 3 bases and 9 bases respectively, with 15 bases between them. CDR3 length equals 14 residues. This receptor was obtained from a human donor in a cohort sampled during active COVID-19. The sample comprised peripheral blood. V usage is TRBV19 and J usage is TRBJ2-1; the D gene is possibly TRBD2 (5 bases). The CDR3 DNA is TGTGCCAGTAGTATGTTGACTACCTCCAGTGAGCAGTTCTTC. The encoded protein is CASSMLTTSSEQFF. Supplemented by reference TRBV19 and TRBJ2-1, the full variable domain reads DGGITQSPKYLFRKEGQNVTLSCEQNLNHDAMYWYRQDPGQGLRLIYYSQIVNDFQKGDIAEGYSVSREKKESFPLTVTSAQKNPTAFYLCASSMLTTSSEQFFGPGTRLTVL.